This TCR beta chain was captured by sequencing in a study of vaccination and CD4 T cells after COVID-19. Across the whole study: Nasal swab PCR had detected SARS-CoV-2 in convalescent patients, under ten mild and one severe. Subjects got two shots of BNT162b2 or mRNA-1273 vaccine.

V gave up 3 bases and J gave up 7 bases; unmatched junction bases: 17. The CDR3 length is 17 residues. The germline gives CDR1 DFQATT, CDR2 SNEGSKA (reference sequence). An Oncomine TCR Beta short-read assay was used to sequence the DNA from cultured CD4+ T cells. One entry per CDR3 protein results from TCRdb running MiXCR on the PCR reads. The sample has some 18,000 distinct CDR3 sequences, roughly 50% seen once. Study observations and caveats: Convalescent patients' vaccine-specific clones were spike mono-reactive in 304 of 307 cases.

To note about this clonotype: The target antigen is unknown.

Noted treatment: approximately 9-day PBMC culture with coronavirus spike peptide pools or control peptides (ViraFEST assay). ViraFEST relied on peptide pools to expand antigen-specific T cells; the TCRs were sequenced afterward. The genes are TRBV20-1 and TRBJ2-1; 8 bases match TRBD2. The clonotype originates from a human donor who had recovered from COVID-19. The sequenced sample was CD4+ T cells from blood, cultured in vitro, obtained after SARS-CoV-2 vaccination. The CDR3 DNA reads as TGCAGTGCTAGGGATCACCTCTACTACGGGGGGGGGAATGAGCAGTTCTTC. This encodes CSARDHLYYGGGNEQFF.